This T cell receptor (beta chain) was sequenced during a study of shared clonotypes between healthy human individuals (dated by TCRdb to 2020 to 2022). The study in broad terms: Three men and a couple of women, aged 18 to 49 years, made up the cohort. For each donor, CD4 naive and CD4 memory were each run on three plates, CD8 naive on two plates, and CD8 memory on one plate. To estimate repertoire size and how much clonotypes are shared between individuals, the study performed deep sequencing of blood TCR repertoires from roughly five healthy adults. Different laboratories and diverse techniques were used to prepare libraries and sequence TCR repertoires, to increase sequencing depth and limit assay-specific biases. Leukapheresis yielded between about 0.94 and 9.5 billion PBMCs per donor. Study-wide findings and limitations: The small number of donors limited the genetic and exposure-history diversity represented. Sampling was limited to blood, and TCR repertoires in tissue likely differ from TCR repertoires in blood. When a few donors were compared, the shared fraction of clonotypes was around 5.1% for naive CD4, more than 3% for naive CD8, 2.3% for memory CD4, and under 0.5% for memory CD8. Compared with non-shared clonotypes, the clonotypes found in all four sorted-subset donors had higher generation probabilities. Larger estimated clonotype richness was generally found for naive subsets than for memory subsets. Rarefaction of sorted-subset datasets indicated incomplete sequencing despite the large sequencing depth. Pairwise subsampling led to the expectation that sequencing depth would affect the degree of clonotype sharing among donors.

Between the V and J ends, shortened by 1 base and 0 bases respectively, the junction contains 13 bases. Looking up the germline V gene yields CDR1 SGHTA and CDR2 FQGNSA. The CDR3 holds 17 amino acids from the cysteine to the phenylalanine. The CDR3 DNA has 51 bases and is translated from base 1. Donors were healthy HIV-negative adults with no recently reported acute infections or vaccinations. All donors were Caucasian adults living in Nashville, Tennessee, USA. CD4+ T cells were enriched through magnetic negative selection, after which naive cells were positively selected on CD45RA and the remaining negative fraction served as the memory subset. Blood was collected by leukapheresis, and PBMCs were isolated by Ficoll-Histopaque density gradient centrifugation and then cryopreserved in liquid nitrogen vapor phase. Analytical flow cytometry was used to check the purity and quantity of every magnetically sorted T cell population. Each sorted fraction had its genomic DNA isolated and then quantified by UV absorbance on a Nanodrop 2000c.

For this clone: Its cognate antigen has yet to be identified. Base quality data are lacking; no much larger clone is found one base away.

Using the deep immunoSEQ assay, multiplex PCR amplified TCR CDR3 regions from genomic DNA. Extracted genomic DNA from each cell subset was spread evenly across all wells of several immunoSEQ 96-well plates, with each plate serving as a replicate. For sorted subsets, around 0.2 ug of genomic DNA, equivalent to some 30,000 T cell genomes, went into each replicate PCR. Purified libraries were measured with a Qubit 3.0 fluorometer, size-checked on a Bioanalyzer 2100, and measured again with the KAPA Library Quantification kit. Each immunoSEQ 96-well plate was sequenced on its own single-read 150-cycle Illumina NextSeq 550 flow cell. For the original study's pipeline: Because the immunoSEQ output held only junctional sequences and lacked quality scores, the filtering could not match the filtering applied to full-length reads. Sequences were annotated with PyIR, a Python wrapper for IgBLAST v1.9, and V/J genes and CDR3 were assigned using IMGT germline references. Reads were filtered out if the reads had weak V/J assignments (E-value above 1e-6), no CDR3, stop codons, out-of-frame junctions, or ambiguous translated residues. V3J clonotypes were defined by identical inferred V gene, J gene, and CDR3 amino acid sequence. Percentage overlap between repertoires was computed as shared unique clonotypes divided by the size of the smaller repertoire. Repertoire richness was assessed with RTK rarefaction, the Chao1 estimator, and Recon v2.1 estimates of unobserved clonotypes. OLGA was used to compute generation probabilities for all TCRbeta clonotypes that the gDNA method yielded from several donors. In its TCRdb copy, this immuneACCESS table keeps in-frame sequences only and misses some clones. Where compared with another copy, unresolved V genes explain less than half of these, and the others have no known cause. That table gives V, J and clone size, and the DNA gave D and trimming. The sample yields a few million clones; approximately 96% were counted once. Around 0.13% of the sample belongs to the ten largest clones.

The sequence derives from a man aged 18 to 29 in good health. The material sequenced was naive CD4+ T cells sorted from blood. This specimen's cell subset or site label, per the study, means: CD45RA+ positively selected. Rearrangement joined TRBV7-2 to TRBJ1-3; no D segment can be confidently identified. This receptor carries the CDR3 CASSLVSGRYSGNTIYF. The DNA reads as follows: TGTGCCAGCAGCTTAGTTTCCGGGCGGTACTCTGGAAACACCATATATTTT.